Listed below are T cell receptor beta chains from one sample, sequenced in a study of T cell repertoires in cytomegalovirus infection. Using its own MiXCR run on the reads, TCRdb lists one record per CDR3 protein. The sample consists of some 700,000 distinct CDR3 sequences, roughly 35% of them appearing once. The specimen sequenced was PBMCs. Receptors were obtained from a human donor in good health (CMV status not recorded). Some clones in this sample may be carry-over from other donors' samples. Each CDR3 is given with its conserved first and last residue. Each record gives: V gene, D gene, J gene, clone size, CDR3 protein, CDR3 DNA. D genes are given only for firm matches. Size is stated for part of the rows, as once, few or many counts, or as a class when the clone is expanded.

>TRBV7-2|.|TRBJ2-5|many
CASSAAWTADKETQYF
TGTGCCAGCAGCGCAGCCTGGACAGCCGATAAAGAGACCCAGTACTTC
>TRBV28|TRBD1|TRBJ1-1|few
CASSPGGGFTEAFF
TGTGCCAGCAGCCCAGGGGGGGGCTTCACTGAAGCTTTCTTT
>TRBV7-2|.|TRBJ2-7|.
CASSLVSQGEHYF
TGTGCCAGCAGCTTAGTGAGCCAAGGCGAGCATTACTTC
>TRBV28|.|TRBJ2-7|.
CASSLNPGSFEQYF
TGTGCCAGCAGTTTAAATCCCGGCAGTTTCGAGCAGTACTTC
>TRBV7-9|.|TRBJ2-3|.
CARSLRREVGDTDTQYF
TGTGCCAGAAGCTTAAGGAGGGAGGTTGGGGATACAGATACGCAGTATTTT
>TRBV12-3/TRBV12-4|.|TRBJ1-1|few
CASRGTLGTEAFF
TGTGCCAGCCGAGGGACACTTGGGACTGAAGCTTTCTTT
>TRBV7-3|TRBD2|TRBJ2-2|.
CASGGGQNTGELFF
TGTGCCAGCGGCGGGGGGCAGAACACCGGGGAGCTGTTTTTT
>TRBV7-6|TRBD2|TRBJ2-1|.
CASSPGLLNEQFF
TGTGCCAGCAGCCCGGGACTACTCAATGAGCAGTTCTTC
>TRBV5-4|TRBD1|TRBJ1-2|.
CASSFGQGGYTF
TGTGCCAGCAGCTTCGGACAGGGAGGCTACACCTTC
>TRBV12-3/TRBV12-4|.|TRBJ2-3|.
CASRHGLTDTQYF
TGTGCCAGCAGACATGGGCTCACAGATACGCAGTATTTT
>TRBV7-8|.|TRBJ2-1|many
CASSQRASSYNEQFF
TGTGCCAGCAGTCAACGGGCTAGCTCCTACAATGAGCAGTTCTTC
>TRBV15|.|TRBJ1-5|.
CATGPGAKQPQHF
TGTGCCACCGGTCCGGGGGCCAAGCAGCCCCAGCATTTT
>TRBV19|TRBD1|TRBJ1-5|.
CASMRVVGGEGNQPQHF
TGTGCCAGTATGAGGGTTGTAGGGGGCGAGGGCAATCAGCCCCAGCATTTT
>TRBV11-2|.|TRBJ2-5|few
CASSRRKFRDEETQYF
TGTGCCAGCAGCCGACGAAAATTTAGGGACGAAGAGACCCAGTACTTC
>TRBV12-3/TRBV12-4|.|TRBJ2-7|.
CASSSLVPTGTGSYEQYF
TGTGCCAGCAGCTCTTTGGTCCCCACAGGGACCGGCTCCTACGAGCAGTACTTC
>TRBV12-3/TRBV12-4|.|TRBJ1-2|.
CASRGGGNYGYTF
TGTGCCAGCAGGGGCGGCGGTAACTATGGCTACACCTTC
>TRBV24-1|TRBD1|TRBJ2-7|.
CATSMGTGDEQYF
TGTGCCACCAGTATGGGGACAGGGGACGAGCAGTACTTC
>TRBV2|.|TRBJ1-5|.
CASSVAGYQPQHF
TGTGCCAGCAGTGTCGCGGGGTATCAGCCCCAGCATTTT
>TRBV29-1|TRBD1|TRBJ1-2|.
CSSWDSYGYTF
TGCAGCTCCTGGGACAGCTATGGCTACACCTTC
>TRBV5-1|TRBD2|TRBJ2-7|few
CASSLGTSVSSYEQYF
TGCGCCAGCAGCTTAGGGACTAGCGTGAGCTCCTACGAGCAGTACTTC
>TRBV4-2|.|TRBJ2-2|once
CASSQVGGSDTGELFF
TGTGCCAGCAGCCAAGTAGGGGGGAGCGACACCGGGGAGCTGTTTTTT
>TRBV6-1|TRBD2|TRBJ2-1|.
CASRPLLAPYNEQFF
TGTGCCAGCAGACCACTACTAGCGCCCTACAATGAGCAGTTCTTC
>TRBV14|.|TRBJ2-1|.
CASSQSKQEQFF
TGTGCCAGCAGCCAATCTAAACAAGAGCAGTTCTTC
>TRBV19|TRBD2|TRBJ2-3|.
CASRIAGGTDTQYF
TGTGCCAGTAGAATAGCGGGGGGCACAGATACGCAGTATTTT
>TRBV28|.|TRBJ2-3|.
CASSFYGASTDTQYF
TGTGCCAGCAGTTTTTACGGGGCTAGCACAGATACGCAGTATTTT
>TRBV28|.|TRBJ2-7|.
CASRGPGGARYEQYF
TGTGCCAGCAGGGGCCCAGGGGGGGCCCGCTACGAGCAGTACTTC
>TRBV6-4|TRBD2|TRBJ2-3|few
CASSASGGADTQYF
TGTGCCAGCAGTGCTAGCGGGGGGGCAGATACGCAGTATTTT
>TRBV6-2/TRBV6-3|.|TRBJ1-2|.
CASSYRQMNYGYTF
TGTGCCAGCAGTTACCGTCAGATGAACTATGGCTACACCTTC
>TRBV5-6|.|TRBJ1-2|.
CASRSAAVPYGYTF
TGTGCCAGCAGGTCGGCGGCGGTCCCTTATGGCTACACCTTC
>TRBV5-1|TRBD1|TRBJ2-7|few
CASSFIGTGGDEQYF
TGCGCCAGCAGCTTTATAGGGACAGGGGGCGACGAGCAGTACTTC
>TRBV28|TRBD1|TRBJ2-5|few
CASSLGNRGRGKKETQYF
TGTGCCAGCAGTTTAGGCAACAGGGGGCGGGGTAAAAAAGAGACCCAGTACTTC
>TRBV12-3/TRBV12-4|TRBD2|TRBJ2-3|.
CAGGSTSTDTQYF
TGTGCCGGCGGGAGTACCTCCACAGATACGCAGTATTTT
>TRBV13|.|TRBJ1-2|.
CASSYQEGYTF
TGTGCCAGCAGCTACCAGGAAGGCTACACCTTC
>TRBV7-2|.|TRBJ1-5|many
CASSPLGGSNQPQHF
TGTGCCAGCAGCCCTTTAGGAGGGAGCAATCAGCCCCAGCATTTT
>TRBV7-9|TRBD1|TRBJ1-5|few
CASSQTGYGQPQHF
TGTGCCAGCAGCCAGACAGGGTATGGCCAGCCCCAGCATTTT
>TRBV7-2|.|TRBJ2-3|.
CASSLAGTTRIPTDTQYF
TGTGCCAGCAGCTTAGCTGGGACAACCAGAATCCCGACAGATACGCAGTATTTT
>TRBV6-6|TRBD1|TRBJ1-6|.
CASSLVAGGVGSPLHF
TGTGCCAGCAGTTTGGTCGCAGGGGGCGTAGGGTCACCCCTCCACTTT
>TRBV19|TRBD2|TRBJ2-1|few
CASSIRASGSPSSYNEQFF
TGTGCCAGTAGTATAAGGGCTAGCGGGAGTCCTAGCTCCTACAATGAGCAGTTCTTC
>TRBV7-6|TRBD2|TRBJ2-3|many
CASSLGAGGSTDTQYF
TGTGCTAGCAGCTTAGGGGCGGGGGGCAGCACAGATACGCAGTATTTT
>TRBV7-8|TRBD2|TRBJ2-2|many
CASSLGGGANTGELFF
TGTGCCAGCAGCTTAGGCGGGGGGGCGAACACCGGGGAGCTGTTTTTT
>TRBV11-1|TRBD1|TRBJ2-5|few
CATSTGLQETQYF
TGTGCCACCTCGACAGGGCTCCAAGAGACCCAGTACTTC
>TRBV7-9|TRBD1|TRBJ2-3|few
CASSSGQGSGDTQYF
TGTGCCAGCAGCTCCGGACAGGGAAGTGGGGATACGCAGTATTTT